Presented here are 3 T cell receptor beta chains from one specimen sequenced in a study of blood T cell repertoires in COVID-19. Measured with immunoSEQ multiplex PCR; TCRdb has only the in-frame clones, and not every one. Here the sample spans over 200,000 clones, approximately 80% being singletons. Specimen: peripheral blood. Every receptor here comes from an elderly woman with COVID-19, enrolled during active disease.

The chain has TRBV5-1 and TRBJ1-2; perhaps TRBD1 as D (6 bases). The CDR3 runs 18 residues. The V end lost 5 bases, the J end lost 2 bases, and 25 bases lay between the germline ends. Looked up from germline, CDR1 is SGHRS and CDR2 is YFSETQ. In DNA, the CDR3 is TGCGCCAGCAGTTCCCCCGGGGGGCCCCGGGAATCAAACTATGGCTACACCTTC. Protein product: CASSSPGGPRESNYGYTF.

This chain joins TRBV6-6 and TRBJ2-1; TRBD1 might be the D (5 bases). Trimming cost V 1 base and J 10 bases, with 14 bases left between them. CDR1 is MNHNY, CDR2 SVGAGI, per germline (reference sequence). The CDR3 runs 14 residues. The CDR3 loop is CASSYFLVGAEQFF. CDR3 DNA: TGTGCCAGCAGTTACTTCTTGGTTGGGGCAGAGCAGTTCTTC.

J is TRBJ2-3 and V is TRBV9; 10 positions match TRBD2. This CDR3 is built from 16 residues. CDR1 is SGDLS, CDR2 YYNGEE, per germline. The V segment lost 4 bases and the J segment 2 bases; nucleotides outside the gene matches: 7. In DNA form, the CDR3 reads TGTGCCAGCAGCATATCCGGGACTAGCGCCACAGATACGCAGTATTTT. Protein sequence: CASSISGTSATDTQYF. The full variable domain, in which reference TRBV9 and TRBJ2-3 provide the parts outside the CDR3, is DSGVTQTPKHLITATGQRVTLRCSPRSGDLSVYWYQQSLDQGLQFLIQYYNGEERAKGNILERFSAQQFPDLHSELNLSSLELGDSALYFCASSISGTSATDTQYFGPGTRLTVL.